Presented here are 20 T cell receptor beta chains from one specimen sequenced in a study of T cell responses to AZD1222 COVID-19 vaccine. TCRdb keeps only in-frame clones here, not all; method: immunoSEQ multiplex PCR. The sample lists 82,000 or so clones, roughly nine tenths occurring once. The sequencing here drew on peripheral blood, taken on day 0 of AZD1222 vaccination. These receptors originate from an adult in good health.

The rearrangement links TRBV6-6 to TRBJ2-5; 8 bases match TRBD2. The CDR3 has 15 amino acids. CDR1 and CDR2 from the germline V gene are MNHNY and SVGAGI (reference sequence). Trimming took 7 bases from V and 2 from J; bases not matched to a gene: 9. This CDR3 reads CASTQAGVRQETQYF. In DNA form, the CDR3 reads TGTGCCAGCACCCAAGCGGGGGTCCGACAAGAGACCCAGTACTTC.

The chain joins TRBV10-3 to TRBJ2-5; 7 nucleotides line up with TRBD1. Trimming at V came to 0 bases and at J to 5 bases, leaving 9 bases not matched to a gene. Looked up from germline, CDR1 is ENHRY and CDR2 is SYGVKD. The CDR3 extends over 16 amino acids. The CDR3 coding sequence is TGTGCCATCAGTGAGTCCCGACAGGGATCGGGGGAGACCCAGTACTTC. Translation gives CAISESRQGSGETQYF.

This clone has just a few counts. The chain employs TRBV7-8 and TRBJ2-7, with D tentatively TRBD2 (5 bases). Germline V gene data show CDR1 as SGHVS and CDR2 as FQNEAQ. V shed 5 bases and J shed 3 bases, with 8 bases lying between them. The CDR3 length is 12 residues. DNA of the CDR3: TGTGCCAGCAGCCCCGCGGGCTACGAGCAGTACTTC. Protein product: CASSPAGYEQYF. The full variable domain, rest sourced from reference TRBV7-8 and TRBJ2-7, is GAGVSQSPRYKVAKRGQDVALRCDPISGHVSLFWYQQALGQGPEFLTYFQNEAQLDKSGLPSDRFFAERPEGSVSTLKIQRTQQEDSAVYLCASSPAGYEQYFGPGTRLTVT.

The chain joins TRBV28 to TRBJ2-2, with 10 bases that match TRBD2. The V gene end was trimmed by 5 bases and the J gene end by 0 bases; junction bases not matched to a gene: 9. CDR3 length equals 18 residues. The germline V gene encodes CDR1 MDHEN and CDR2 SYDVKM. CDR3 sequence: CASSTPGLALANTGELFF. CDR3 bases: TGTGCCAGCAGTACTCCGGGACTAGCGCTGGCGAACACCGGGGAGCTGTTTTTT. Complete variable domain (other parts from reference TRBV28 and TRBJ2-2): DVKVTQSSRYLVKRTGEKVFLECVQDMDHENMFWYRQDPGLGLRLIYFSYDVKMKEKGDIPEGYSVSREKKERFSLILESASTNQTSMYLCASSTPGLALANTGELFFGEGSRLTVL.

This chain links TRBV19 with TRBJ1-3, with 7 bases fitting TRBD1. The germline CDR1 and CDR2 sequences are LNHDA and SQIVND (reference sequence). The CDR3 length is 16 residues. V lost 4 bases, J lost 8 bases, and 14 bases stayed unmatched. The CDR3 protein is CASSTPRTGGGHTIYF. CDR3 DNA sequence: TGTGCCAGTAGTACCCCCCGGACAGGAGGCGGACACACCATATATTTT.

CDR3 region: CSVAQGPGGYTF. Written as DNA, the CDR3 is TGCAGCGTGGCGCAGGGTCCAGGAGGCTACACCTTC. V usage is TRBV29-1 and J usage is TRBJ1-2; D perhaps matches TRBD1 (5 bases). Trimming removed 6 bases at V and 8 bases at J, with 16 bases between. Germline V gene lookup returns CDR1 SQVTM and CDR2 ANQGSEA. CDR3 length: 12 amino acids.

The chain recombines TRBV28 with TRBJ2-2; D unclear. V lost 2 bases and J 7 bases, leaving 8 bases between the germline ends. The length of the CDR3 is 13 residues. CDR1 and CDR2 (germline): MDHEN, SYDVKM. CDR3 in DNA: TGTGCCAGCAGTTTAGTACGATTCGGGGAGCTGTTTTTT. This encodes CASSLVRFGELFF.

The CDR3 sequence is CASSLGLAGNEQFF. CDR3 in DNA: TGTGCCAGCAGCTTGGGACTAGCTGGGAATGAGCAGTTCTTC. The chain couples TRBV5-4 to TRBJ2-1, with 7 bases matching TRBD2. This CDR3 is built from 14 residues. Germline CDR1 SGHNT, CDR2 YYREEE (reference sequence). With V trimmed by 0 bases and J by 7 bases, 4 bases remained unmatched.

This chain joins TRBV6-5 and TRBJ2-5; no clear D gene. In germline, CDR1 is MNHEY, CDR2 SVGAGI. The CDR3 is 14 residues long. Deletions cut 0 bases from V and 2 bases from J, with 7 bases between. The CDR3 DNA follows: TGTGCCAGCAGTTACTCGGCTGGGCAAGAGACCCAGTACTTC. Translated, it gives CASSYSAGQETQYF.

V usage is TRBV27 and J usage is TRBJ1-1; D call uncertain. Looked up from germline, CDR1 is MNHEY and CDR2 is SMNVEV (reference sequence). V was cut by 1 base and J by 0 bases, with 3 bases left in between. CDR3 length equals 13 residues. CDR3 residues: CASSLLLNTEAFF. CDR3 DNA: TGTGCCAGCAGTTTATTGCTGAACACTGAAGCTTTCTTT.

The table lists this clone with a few counts. CDR3 bases: TGTGCCAGTAAATGGGAGACGGGGTTGAACACTGAAGCTTTCTTT. Residues: CASKWETGLNTEAFF. The chain links TRBV19 to TRBJ1-1; D uncertain. The V end was cut by 7 bases, the J end by 0 bases, with 15 bases between. The CDR3 sequence is 15 residues long. Germline loops: CDR1 LNHDA, CDR2 SQIVND (reference sequence).

J is TRBJ1-1 and V is TRBV10-3; 8 bases are shared with TRBD1. After removal of 6 bases from V and 4 bases from J, the junction contained 4 bases not matched to a gene. From germline, CDR1 is ENHRY and CDR2 SYGVKD. CDR3 length: 13 residues. CDR3 in amino acids: CAIRGTGGTEAFF. The CDR3 bases are TGTGCCATCAGAGGAACAGGGGGCACTGAAGCTTTCTTT.

The genes are TRBV5-6 and TRBJ1-6, with D unclear. Trimming left V 0 bases short and J 0 bases short, with 7 bases between. There are 16 residues in the CDR3. CDR1 is SGHDT, CDR2 YYEEEE, per germline. CDR3 residues: CASSLALSSYNSPLHF. The CDR3 DNA is TGTGCCAGCAGCTTGGCCCTGAGCTCCTATAATTCACCCCTCCACTTT.

The chain recombines TRBV9 with TRBJ2-1; D uncertain. Trimming removed 2 bases from V and 1 base from J, with 10 bases in between. The V gene's germline CDR1 is SGDLS and CDR2 YYNGEE. The CDR3 loop spans 15 amino acids. The CDR3 protein is CASSVVPESYNEQFF. The CDR3, as DNA: TGTGCCAGCAGCGTGGTACCGGAATCCTACAATGAGCAGTTCTTC.

The genes are TRBV3-1 (or the pseudogene TRBV3-2) and TRBJ2-5; TRBD2 aligns across 9 bases. The CDR3 is 17 amino acids. The V gene end was trimmed by 4 bases and the J gene end by 5 bases; junction bases not matched to a gene: 14. The germline gives CDR1 LGHDT, CDR2 YNNKEL (reference sequence). CDR3 in DNA: TGTGCCAGCAGCCTTTCGGGACTAGCCCCCTCCGGGGAGACCCAGTACTTC. It encodes CASSLSGLAPSGETQYF.

The gene calls are TRBV6-5 and TRBJ1-2, with D perhaps matching TRBD1 (5 bases). The CDR3 covers 11 residues. V was pared by 6 bases and J by 7 bases, with 9 bases between. Germline CDR1 and CDR2: MNHEY and SVGAGI. The CDR3 DNA is TGTGCCAGCAGCCAGGGCTTTGGCTACACCTTC. Translated, it gives CASSQGFGYTF.

The J gene is TRBJ1-2, the V gene TRBV7-2; 9 bases match TRBD1. Trimming cost V 4 bases and J 4 bases; bases outside gene matches: 7. The germline V gene has CDR1 SGHTA and CDR2 FQGNSA. This CDR3 has 15 amino acids. CDR3 sequence: CASSSRRTGAYGYTF. DNA for the CDR3: TGTGCCAGCAGCTCTCGCCGGACAGGGGCCTATGGCTACACCTTC. The complete variable domain, with remaining parts taken from reference TRBV7-2 and TRBJ1-2, reads GAGVSQSPSNKVTEKGKDVELRCDPISGHTALYWYRQSLGQGLEFLIYFQGNSAPDKSGLPSDRFSAERTGGSVSTLTIQRTQQEDSAVYLCASSSRRTGAYGYTFGSGTRLTVV.

CDR3 nucleotides: TGTGCCAGCAGCTTGGGCAGCCTTTCCTACAATGAGCAGTTCTTC. It specifies CASSLGSLSYNEQFF. This sequence joins TRBV7-2 and TRBJ2-1; D is undetermined. From germline, CDR1 is SGHTA and CDR2 FQGNSA. There are 15 residues in the CDR3. The V end lost 3 bases, the J end lost 1 base, and 10 bases lay between the germline ends.

The chain's CDR3 is CASSLDSRQGAAYEQYF. The CDR3 DNA reads TGTGCCAGCAGCTTAGATTCCCGACAGGGGGCCGCCTACGAGCAGTACTTC. This chain links TRBV11-3 with TRBJ2-7; 10 nucleotides line up with TRBD1. Trimming at V came to 0 bases and at J to 2 bases, leaving 7 bases not matched to a gene. The V gene's germline CDR1 is SGHNT and CDR2 YENEEA. The CDR3 is made up of 17 amino acids. The full variable domain, with the rest looked up from reference TRBV11-3 and TRBJ2-7, is EAGVVQSPRYKIIEKKQPVAFWCNPISGHNTLYWYLQNLGQGPELLIRYENEEAVDDSQLPKDRFSAERLKGVDSTLKIQPAELGDSAVYLCASSLDSRQGAAYEQYFGPGTRLTVT.

The J gene is TRBJ2-5, the V gene TRBV5-1; 7 bases line up with TRBD2. This CDR3 has 15 amino acids. Per germline, CDR1 SGHRS and CDR2 YFSETQ. V lost 0 bases to trimming and J lost 5 bases; unmatched junction nucleotides: 7. The DNA of the CDR3 is TGCGCCAGCAGCTTGGGTACTAGCGCAGGGGAGACCCAGTACTTC. Translating gives CASSLGTSAGETQYF.